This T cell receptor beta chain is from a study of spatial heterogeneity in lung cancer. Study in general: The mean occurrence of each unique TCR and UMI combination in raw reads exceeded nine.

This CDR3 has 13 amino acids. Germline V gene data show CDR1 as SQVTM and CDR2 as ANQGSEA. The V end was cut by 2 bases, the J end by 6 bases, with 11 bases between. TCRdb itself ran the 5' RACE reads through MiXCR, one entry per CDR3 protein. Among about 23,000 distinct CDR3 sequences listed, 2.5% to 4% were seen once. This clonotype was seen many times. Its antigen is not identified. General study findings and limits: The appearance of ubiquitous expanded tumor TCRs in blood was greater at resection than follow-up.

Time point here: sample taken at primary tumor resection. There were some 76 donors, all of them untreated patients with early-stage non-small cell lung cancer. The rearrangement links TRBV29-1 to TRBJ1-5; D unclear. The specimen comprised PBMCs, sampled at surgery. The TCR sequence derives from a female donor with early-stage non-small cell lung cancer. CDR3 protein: CSVEQAEGQPQHF. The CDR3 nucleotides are TGCAGCGTTGAACAGGCGGAGGGTCAGCCCCAGCATTTT.